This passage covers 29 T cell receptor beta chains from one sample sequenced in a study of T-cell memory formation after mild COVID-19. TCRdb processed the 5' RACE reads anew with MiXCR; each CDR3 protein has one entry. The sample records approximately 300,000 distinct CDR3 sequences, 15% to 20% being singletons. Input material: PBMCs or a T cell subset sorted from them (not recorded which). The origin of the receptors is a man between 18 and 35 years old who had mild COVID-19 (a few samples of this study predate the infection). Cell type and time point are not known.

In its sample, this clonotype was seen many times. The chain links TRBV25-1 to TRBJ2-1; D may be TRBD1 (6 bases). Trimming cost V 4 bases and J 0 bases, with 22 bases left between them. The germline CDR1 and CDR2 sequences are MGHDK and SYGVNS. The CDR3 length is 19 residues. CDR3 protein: CASSAPRGPTPGSYNEQFF. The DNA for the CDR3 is TGTGCCAGCAGTGCTCCCAGGGGCCCTACCCCAGGCTCCTACAATGAGCAGTTCTTC.

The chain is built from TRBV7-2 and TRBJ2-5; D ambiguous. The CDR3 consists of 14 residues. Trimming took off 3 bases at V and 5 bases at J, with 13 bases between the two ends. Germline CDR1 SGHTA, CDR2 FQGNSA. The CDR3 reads CASSFNTPGETQYF. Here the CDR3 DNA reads TGTGCCAGCAGCTTTAACACACCAGGCGAGACCCAGTACTTC.

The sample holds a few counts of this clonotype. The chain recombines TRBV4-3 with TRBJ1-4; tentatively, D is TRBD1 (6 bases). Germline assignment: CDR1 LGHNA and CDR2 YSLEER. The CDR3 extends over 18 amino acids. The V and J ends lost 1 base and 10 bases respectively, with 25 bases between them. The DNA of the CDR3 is TGCGCCAGCAGCCAAGGATCCGGGACCGGGGGGGCGAAAGGAAAACTGTTTTTT. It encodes CASSQGSGTGGAKGKLFF.

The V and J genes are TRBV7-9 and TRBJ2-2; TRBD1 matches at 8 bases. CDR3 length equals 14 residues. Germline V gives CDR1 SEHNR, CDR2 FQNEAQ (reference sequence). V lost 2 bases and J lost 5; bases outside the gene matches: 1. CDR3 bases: TGTGCCAGCAGCTTATGGACAGGGACCGGGGAGCTGTTTTTT. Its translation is CASSLWTGTGELFF.

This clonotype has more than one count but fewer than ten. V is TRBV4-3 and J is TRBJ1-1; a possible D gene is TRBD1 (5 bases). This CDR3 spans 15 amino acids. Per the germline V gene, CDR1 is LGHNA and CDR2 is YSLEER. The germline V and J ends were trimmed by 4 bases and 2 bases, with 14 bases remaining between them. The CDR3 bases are TGCGCCAGCAGCCCCTATACGGGGGAAAACACTGAAGCTTTCTTT. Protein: CASSPYTGENTEAFF.

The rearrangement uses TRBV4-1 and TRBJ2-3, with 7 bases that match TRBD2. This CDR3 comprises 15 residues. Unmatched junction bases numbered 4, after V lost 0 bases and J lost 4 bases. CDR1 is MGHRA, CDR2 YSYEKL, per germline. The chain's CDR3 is CASSQDIGRPDTQYF. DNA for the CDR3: TGCGCCAGCAGCCAAGACATCGGGAGGCCAGATACGCAGTATTTT.

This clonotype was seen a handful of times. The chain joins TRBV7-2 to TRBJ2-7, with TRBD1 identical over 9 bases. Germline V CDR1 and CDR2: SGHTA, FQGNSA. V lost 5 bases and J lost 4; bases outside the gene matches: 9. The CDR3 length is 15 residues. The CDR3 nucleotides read TGTGCCAGCAGCCCTACCGGGACAGGGCGATACGAGCAGTACTTC. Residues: CASSPTGTGRYEQYF. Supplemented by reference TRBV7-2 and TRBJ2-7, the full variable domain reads GAGVSQSPSNKVTEKGKDVELRCDPISGHTALYWYRQSLGQGLEFLIYFQGNSAPDKSGLPSDRFSAERTGGSVSTLTIQRTQQEDSAVYLCASSPTGTGRYEQYFGPGTRLTVT.

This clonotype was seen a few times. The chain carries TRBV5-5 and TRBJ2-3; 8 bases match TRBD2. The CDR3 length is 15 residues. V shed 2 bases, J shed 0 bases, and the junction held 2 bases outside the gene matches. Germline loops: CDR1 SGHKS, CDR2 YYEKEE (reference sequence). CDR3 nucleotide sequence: TGTGCCAGCAGCTTACTAGCGGATAGCACAGATACGCAGTATTTT. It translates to CASSLLADSTDTQYF.

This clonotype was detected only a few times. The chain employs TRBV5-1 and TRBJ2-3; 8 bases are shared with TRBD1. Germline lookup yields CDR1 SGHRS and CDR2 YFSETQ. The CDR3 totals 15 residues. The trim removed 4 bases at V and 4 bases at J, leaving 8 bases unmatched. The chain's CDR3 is CASSLRTGSADTQYF. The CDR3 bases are TGCGCCAGCAGCCTTAGGACAGGGTCAGCAGATACGCAGTATTTT.

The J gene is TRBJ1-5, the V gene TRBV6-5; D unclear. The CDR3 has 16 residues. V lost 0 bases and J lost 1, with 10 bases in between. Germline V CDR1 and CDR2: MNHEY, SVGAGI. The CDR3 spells CASSYSISRSNQPQHF. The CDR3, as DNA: TGTGCCAGCAGTTACTCGATCTCCAGGAGCAATCAGCCCCAGCATTTT.

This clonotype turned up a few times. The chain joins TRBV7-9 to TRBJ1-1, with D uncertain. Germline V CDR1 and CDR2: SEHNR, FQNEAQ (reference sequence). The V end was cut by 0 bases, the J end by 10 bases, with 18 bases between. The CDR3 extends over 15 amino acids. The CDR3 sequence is CASSLAGPAGSVAFF. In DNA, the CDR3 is TGTGCCAGCAGCTTAGCGGGCCCGGCAGGAAGTGTAGCTTTCTTT.

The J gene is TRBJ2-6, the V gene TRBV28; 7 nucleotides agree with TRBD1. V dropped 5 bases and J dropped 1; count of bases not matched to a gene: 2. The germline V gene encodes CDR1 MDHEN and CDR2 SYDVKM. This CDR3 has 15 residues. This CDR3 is CASSTQGSGANVLTF. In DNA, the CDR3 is TGTGCCAGCAGTACACAGGGGTCTGGGGCCAACGTCCTGACTTTC.

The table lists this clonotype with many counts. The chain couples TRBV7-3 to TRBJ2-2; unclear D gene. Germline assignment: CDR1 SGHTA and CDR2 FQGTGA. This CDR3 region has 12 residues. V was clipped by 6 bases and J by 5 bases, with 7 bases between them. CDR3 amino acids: CASSLLTGELFF. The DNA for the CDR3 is TGTGCCAGCAGTTTATTGACCGGGGAGCTGTTTTTT.

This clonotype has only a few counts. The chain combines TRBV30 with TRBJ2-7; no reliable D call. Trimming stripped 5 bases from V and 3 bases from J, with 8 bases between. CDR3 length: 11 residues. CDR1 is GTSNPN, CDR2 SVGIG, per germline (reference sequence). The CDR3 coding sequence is TGTGCCTGGCAATTTGGCTACGAGCAGTACTTC. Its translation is CAWQFGYEQYF.

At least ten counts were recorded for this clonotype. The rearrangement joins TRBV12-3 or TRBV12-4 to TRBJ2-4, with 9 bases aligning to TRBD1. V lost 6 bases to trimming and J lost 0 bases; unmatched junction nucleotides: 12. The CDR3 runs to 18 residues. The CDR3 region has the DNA TGTGCCAGCAGCACCGGGACAGGGAGAAGGTTAGCCAAAAACATTCAGTACTTC. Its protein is CASSTGTGRRLAKNIQYF.

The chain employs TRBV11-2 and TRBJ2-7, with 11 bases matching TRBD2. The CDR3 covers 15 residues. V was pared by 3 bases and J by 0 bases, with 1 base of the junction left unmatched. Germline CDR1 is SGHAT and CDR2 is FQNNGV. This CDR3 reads CASSLGLAVSYEQYF. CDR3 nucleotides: TGTGCCAGCAGCTTGGGACTAGCGGTCTCCTACGAGCAGTACTTC. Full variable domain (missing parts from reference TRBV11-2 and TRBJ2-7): EAGVAQSPRYKIIEKRQSVAFWCNPISGHATLYWYQQILGQGPKLLIQFQNNGVVDDSQLPKDRFSAERLKGVDSTLKIQPAKLEDSAVYLCASSLGLAVSYEQYFGPGTRLTVT.

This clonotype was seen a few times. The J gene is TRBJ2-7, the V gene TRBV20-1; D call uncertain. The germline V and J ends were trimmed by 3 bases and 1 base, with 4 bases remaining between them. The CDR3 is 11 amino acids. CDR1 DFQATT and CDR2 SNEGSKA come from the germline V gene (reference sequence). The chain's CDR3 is CSASESYEQYV. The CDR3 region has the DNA TGCAGTGCTAGTGAATCCTACGAGCAGTACGTC.

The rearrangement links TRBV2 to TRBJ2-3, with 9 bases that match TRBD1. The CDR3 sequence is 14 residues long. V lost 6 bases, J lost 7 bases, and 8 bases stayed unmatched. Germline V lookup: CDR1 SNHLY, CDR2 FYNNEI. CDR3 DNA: TGTGCCAGCAGAGGGCCGGACAGGGGCAATACGCAGTATTTT. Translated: CASRGPDRGNTQYF.

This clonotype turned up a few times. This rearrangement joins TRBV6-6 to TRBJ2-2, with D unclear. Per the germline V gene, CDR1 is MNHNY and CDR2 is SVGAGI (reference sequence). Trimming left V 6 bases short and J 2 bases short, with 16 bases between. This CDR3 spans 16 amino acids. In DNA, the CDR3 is TGTGCCAGCAGCTATGCGGCAGTTATAAACACCGGGGAGCTGTTTTTT. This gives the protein CASSYAAVINTGELFF.

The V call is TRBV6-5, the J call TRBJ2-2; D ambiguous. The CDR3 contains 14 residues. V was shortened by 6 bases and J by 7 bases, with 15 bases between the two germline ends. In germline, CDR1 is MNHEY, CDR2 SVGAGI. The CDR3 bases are TGTGCCAGCAGCCCTATGGGCGCTCACGGGGAGCTGTTTTTT. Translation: CASSPMGAHGELFF.

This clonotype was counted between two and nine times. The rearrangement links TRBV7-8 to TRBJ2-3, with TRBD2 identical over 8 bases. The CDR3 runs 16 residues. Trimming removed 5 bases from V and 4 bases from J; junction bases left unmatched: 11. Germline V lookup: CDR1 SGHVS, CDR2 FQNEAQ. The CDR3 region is CASSQPRAGGADTQYF. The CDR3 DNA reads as TGTGCCAGCAGCCAACCACGCGCGGGGGGCGCAGATACGCAGTATTTT.

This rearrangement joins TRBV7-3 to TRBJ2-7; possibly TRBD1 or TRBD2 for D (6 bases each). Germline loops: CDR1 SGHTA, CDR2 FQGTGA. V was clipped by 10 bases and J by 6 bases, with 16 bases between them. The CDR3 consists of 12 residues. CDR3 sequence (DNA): TGTGCCACCTCCGGGGGCTTTCCCGAGCAGTACGTC. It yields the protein CATSGGFPEQYV.

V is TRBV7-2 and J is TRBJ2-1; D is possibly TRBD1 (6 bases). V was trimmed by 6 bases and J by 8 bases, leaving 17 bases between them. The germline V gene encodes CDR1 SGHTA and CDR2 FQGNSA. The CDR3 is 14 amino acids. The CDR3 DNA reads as TGTGCCAGCAGATCCGAACAGGGTCCCCATGAGCAGTTCTTC. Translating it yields CASRSEQGPHEQFF.

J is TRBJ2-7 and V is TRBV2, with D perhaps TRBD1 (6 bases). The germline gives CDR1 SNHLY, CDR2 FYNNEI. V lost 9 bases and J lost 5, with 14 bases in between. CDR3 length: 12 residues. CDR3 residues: CARGTTRNEQYF. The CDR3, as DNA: TGTGCCAGGGGGACAACGCGGAACGAGCAGTACTTC.

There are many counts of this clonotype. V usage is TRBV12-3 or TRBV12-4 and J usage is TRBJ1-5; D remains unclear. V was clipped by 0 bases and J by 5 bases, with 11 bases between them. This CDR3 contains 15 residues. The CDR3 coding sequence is TGTGCCAGCAGTTTAGCCATAGGGAGGGATCAGCCCCAGCATTTT. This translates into CASSLAIGRDQPQHF.

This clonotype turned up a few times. DNA for the CDR3: TGTGCCAGCAGTTTCATTCACTACAATGAGCAGTTCTTC. Protein product: CASSFIHYNEQFF. The chain recombines TRBV28 with TRBJ2-1; no firm D call. The CDR3 contains 13 residues. V lost 3 bases and J lost 3, with 6 bases in between. CDR1 and CDR2 (germline): MDHEN, SYDVKM. Together with reference TRBV28 and TRBJ2-1, the CDR3 gives the full variable domain: DVKVTQSSRYLVKRTGEKVFLECVQDMDHENMFWYRQDPGLGLRLIYFSYDVKMKEKGDIPEGYSVSREKKERFSLILESASTNQTSMYLCASSFIHYNEQFFGPGTRLTVL.

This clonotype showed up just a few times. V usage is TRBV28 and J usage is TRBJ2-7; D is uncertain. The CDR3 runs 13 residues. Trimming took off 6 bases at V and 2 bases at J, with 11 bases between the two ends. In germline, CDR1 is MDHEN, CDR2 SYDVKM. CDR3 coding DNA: TGTGCCAGCAGCCAAGGGATTACCTACGAGCAGTACGTC. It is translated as CASSQGITYEQYV.

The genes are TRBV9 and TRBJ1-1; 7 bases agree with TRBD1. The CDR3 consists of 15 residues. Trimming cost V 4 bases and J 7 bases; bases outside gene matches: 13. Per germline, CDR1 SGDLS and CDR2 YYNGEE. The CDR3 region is CASSSSLGQGGEAFF. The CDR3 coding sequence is TGTGCCAGCAGCTCCTCTCTGGGGCAGGGGGGTGAAGCTTTCTTT.

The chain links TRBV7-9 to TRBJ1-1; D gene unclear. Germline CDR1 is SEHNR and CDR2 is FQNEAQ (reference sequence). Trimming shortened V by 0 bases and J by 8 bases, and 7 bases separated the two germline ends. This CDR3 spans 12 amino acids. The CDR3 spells CASSLATVEAFF. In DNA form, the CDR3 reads TGTGCCAGCAGCTTAGCGACCGTGGAAGCTTTCTTT.